The following is a T cell receptor (beta chain) sequence with its context. This sample was included in a study of OX40 agonist ivuxolimab in advanced cancers. Only in-frame clones appear in the TCRdb table, and some are missing; sequencing was by immunoSEQ multiplex PCR. The table shows 75,000 to 95,000 clones, with around 92% occurring only once. CDR3 length equals 13 residues. Germline assignment: CDR1 SGHVS and CDR2 FNYEAQ. Between the trimmed V and J ends, which lost 6 bases and 1 base, there was a span of 9 bases. The rearrangement joins TRBV7-6 to TRBJ1-1; tentatively, D is TRBD1 (6 bases). The sample in question was CD4+ or CD8+ T cells sorted from blood, obtained in a trial of the OX40 agonist ivuxolimab. This clonotype was sampled from an adult with an advanced solid tumor such as melanoma, head and neck, liver or kidney cancer. The CDR3 here is CASRLTGNTEAFF. CDR3 nucleotide sequence: TGTGCCAGCAGATTGACAGGGAACACTGAAGCTTTCTTT.